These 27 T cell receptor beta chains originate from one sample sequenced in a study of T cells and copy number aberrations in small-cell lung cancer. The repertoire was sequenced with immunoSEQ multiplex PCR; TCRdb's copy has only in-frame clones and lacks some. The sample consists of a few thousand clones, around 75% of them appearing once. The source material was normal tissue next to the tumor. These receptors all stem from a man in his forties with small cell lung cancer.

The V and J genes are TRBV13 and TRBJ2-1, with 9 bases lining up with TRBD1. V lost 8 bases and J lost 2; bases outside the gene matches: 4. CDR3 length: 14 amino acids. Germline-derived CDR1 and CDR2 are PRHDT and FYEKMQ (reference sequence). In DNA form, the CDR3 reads TGTGCCAGCGGACACAGGGGGCCCTACAATGAGCAGTTCTTC. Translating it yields CASGHRGPYNEQFF.

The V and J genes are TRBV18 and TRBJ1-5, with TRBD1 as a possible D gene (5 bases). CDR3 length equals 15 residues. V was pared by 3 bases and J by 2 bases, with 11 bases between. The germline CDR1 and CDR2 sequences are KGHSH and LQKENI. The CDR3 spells CASSPSQGGNQPQHF. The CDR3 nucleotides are TGTGCCAGCTCACCGAGTCAGGGTGGCAATCAGCCCCAGCATTTT.

This CDR3 is CASSLDPSYQETQYF. The CDR3 DNA sequence: TGCGCCAGCAGCTTGGACCCCAGTTACCAAGAGACCCAGTACTTC. The V call is TRBV5-1, the J call TRBJ2-5; D call uncertain. This CDR3 has 15 residues. In germline, CDR1 is SGHRS, CDR2 YFSETQ. The germline V and J ends were trimmed by 0 bases and 0 bases, with 9 bases remaining between them.

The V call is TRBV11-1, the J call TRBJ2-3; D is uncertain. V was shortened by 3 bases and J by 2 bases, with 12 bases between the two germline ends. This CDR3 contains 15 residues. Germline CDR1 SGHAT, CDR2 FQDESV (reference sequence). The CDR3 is CASSFGSGNTDTQYF. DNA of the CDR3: TGTGCCAGCAGCTTCGGTTCTGGGAACACAGATACGCAGTATTTT.

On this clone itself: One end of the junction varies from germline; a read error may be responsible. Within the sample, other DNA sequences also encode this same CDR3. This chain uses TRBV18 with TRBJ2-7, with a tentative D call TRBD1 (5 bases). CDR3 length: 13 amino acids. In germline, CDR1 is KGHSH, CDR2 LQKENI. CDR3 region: CASSPGNSYEQYF. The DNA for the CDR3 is TGTGCCAGTTCACCAGGGAACTCCTACGAGCAGTACTTC.

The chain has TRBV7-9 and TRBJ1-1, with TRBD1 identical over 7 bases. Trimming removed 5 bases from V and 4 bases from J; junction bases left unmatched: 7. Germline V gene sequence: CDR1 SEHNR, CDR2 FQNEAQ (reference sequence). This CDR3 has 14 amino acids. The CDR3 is CASSTEGAGTEAFF. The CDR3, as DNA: TGTGCCAGCAGCACGGAGGGGGCCGGCACTGAAGCTTTCTTT.

CDR3 coding DNA: TGTGCCAGCAGTGAGGGGCGGGCTGAAAAACTGTTTTTT. Translating it yields CASSEGRAEKLFF. The V and J genes are TRBV6-1 and TRBJ1-4, with D possibly being TRBD1 (5 bases). V lost 3 bases, J lost 7 bases, and 9 bases lay in between. Per germline, CDR1 MNHNS and CDR2 SASEGT. This CDR3 has 13 residues.

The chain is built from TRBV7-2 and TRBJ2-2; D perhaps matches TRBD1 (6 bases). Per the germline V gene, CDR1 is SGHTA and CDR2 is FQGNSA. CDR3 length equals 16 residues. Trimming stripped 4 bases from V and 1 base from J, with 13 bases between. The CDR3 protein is CASSSGDLLNTGELFF. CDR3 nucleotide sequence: TGTGCCAGCAGCTCAGGGGACCTCTTGAACACCGGGGAGCTGTTTTTT.

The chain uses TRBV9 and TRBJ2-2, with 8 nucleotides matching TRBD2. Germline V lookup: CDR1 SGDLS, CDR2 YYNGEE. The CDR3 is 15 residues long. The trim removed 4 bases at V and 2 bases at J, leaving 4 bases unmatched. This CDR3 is CASSSGGVNTGELFF. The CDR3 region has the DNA TGTGCCAGCAGCTCCGGGGGGGTAAACACCGGGGAGCTGTTTTTT. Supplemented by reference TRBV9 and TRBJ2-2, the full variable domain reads DSGVTQTPKHLITATGQRVTLRCSPRSGDLSVYWYQQSLDQGLQFLIQYYNGEERAKGNILERFSAQQFPDLHSELNLSSLELGDSALYFCASSSGGVNTGELFFGEGSRLTVL.

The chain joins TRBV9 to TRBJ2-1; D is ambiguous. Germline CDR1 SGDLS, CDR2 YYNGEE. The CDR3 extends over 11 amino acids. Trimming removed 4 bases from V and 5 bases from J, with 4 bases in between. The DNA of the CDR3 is TGTGCCAGCAGCACCCACAATGAGCAGTTCTTC. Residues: CASSTHNEQFF.

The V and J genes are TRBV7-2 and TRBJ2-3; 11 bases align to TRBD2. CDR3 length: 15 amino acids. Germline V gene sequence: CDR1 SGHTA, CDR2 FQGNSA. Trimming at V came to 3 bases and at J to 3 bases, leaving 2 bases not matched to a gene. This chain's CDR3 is CASSLTSGETDTQYF. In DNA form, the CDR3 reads TGTGCCAGCAGCTTGACTAGCGGGGAAACAGATACGCAGTATTTT.

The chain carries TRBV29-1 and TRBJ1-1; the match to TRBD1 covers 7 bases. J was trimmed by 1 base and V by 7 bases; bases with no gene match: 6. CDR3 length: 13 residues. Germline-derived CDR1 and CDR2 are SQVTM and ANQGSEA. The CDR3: CSAPQGSNTEAFF. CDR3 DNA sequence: TGCAGCGCACCACAGGGGTCGAACACTGAAGCTTTCTTT.

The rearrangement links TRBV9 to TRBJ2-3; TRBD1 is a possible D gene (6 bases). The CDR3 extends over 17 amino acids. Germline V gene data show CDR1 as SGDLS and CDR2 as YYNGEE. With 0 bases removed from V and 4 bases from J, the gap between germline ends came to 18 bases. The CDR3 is CASSVADRSTWADTQYF. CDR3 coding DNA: TGTGCCAGCAGCGTAGCTGACAGGTCCACTTGGGCAGATACGCAGTATTTT.

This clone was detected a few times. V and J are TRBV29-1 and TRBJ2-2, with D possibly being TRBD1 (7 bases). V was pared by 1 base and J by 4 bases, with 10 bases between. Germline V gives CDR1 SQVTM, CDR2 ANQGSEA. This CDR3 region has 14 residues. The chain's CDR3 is CSVEGQGGTGELFF. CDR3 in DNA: TGCAGCGTTGAAGGCCAGGGGGGCACCGGGGAGCTGTTTTTT.

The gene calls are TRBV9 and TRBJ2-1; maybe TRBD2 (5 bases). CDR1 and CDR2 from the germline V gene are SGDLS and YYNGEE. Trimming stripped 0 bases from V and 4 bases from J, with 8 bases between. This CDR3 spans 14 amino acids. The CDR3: CASSVVRGYNEQFF. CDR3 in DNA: TGTGCCAGCAGCGTAGTTCGCGGGTACAATGAGCAGTTCTTC.

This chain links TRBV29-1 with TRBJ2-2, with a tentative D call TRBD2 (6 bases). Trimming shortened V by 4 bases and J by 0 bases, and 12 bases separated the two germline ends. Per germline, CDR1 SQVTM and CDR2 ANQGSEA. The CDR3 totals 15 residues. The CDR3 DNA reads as TGCAGCGTTGTCGGAGGGGTCTCGAACACCGGGGAGCTGTTTTTT. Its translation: CSVVGGVSNTGELFF.

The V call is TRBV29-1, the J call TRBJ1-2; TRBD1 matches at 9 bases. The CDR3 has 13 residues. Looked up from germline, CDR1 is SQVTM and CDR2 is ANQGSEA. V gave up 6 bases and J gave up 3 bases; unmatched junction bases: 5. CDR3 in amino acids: CSVSRDRDYGYTF. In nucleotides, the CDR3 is TGCAGCGTCAGCCGGGACAGGGACTATGGCTACACCTTC.

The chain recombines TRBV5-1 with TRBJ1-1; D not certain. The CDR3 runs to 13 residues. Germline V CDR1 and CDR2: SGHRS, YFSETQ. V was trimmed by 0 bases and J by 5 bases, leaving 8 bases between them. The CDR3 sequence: CASSLALGTEAFF. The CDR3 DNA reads TGCGCCAGCAGCTTGGCCCTGGGGACTGAAGCTTTCTTT.

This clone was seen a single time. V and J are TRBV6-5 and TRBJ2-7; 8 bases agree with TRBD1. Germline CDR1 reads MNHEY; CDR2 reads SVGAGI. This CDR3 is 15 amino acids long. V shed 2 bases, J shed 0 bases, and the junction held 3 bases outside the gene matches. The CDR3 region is CASSYGTGSSYEQYF. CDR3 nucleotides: TGTGCCAGCAGTTACGGGACAGGTAGCTCCTACGAGCAGTACTTC.

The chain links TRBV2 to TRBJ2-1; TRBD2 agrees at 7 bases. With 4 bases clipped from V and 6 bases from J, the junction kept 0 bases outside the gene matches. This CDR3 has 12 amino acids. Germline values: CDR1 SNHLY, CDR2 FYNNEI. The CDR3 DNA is TGTGCCAGCAGTGGGGAGGGCAATGAGCAGTTCTTC. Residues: CASSGEGNEQFF.

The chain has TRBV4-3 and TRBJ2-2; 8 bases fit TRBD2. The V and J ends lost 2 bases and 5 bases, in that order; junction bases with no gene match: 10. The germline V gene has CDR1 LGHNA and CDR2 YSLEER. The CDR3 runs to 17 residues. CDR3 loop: CASSQQGTSKRTGELFF. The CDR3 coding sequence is TGCGCCAGCAGCCAACAGGGGACTAGTAAGCGAACCGGGGAGCTGTTTTTT.

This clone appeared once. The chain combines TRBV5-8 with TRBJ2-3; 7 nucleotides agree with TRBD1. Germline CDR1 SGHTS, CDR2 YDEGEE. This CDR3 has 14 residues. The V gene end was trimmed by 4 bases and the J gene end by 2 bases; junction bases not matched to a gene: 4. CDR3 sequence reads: CASSLGQDTDTQYF. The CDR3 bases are TGTGCCAGCAGCCTAGGACAGGACACAGATACGCAGTATTTT.

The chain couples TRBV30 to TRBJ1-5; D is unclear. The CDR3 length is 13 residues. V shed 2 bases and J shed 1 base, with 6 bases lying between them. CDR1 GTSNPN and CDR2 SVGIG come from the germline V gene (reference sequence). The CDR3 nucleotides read TGTGCCTGGAGTAGCCAGAGCAATCAGCCCCAGCATTTT. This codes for CAWSSQSNQPQHF.

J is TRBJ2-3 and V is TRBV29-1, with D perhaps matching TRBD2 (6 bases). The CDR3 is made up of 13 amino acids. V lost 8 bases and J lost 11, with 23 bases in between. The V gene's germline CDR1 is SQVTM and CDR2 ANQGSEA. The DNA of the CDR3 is TGCAGCTCCGACTTCGGGACTGGCATCGTGCAGTATTTT. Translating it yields CSSDFGTGIVQYF.

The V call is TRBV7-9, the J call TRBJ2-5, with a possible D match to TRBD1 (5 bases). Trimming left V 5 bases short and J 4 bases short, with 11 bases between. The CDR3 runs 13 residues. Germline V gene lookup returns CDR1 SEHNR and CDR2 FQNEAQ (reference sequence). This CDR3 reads CASSQTVGETQYF. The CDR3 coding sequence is TGTGCCAGCAGCCAGACAGTGGGAGAGACCCAGTACTTC.

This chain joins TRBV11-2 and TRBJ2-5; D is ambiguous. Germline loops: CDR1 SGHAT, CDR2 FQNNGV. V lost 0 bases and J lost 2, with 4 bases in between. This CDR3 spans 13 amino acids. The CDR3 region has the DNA TGTGCCAGCAGCTTAGATCTGCAAGAGACCCAGTACTTC. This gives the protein CASSLDLQETQYF.

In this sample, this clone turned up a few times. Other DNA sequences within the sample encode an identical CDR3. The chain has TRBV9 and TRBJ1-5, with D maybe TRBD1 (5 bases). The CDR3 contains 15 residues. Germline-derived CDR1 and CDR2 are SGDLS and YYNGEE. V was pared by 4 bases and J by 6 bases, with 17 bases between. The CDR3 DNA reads TGTGCCAGCAGCCCCGGGGCAACAGCGGGTCAGCCCCAGCATTTT. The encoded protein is CASSPGATAGQPQHF.